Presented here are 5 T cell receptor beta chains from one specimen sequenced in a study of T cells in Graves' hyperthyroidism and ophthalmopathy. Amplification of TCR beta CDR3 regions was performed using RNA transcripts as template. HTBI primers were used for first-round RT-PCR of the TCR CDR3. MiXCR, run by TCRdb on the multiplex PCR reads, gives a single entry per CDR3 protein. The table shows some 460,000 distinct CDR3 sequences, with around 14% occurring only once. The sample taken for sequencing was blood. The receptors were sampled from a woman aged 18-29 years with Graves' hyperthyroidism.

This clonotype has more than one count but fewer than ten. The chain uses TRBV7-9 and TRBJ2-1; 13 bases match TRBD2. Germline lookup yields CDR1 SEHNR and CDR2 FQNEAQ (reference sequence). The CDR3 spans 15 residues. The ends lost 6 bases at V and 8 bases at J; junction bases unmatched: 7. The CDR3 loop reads CASRAGLAGLDEQFF. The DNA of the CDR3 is TGTGCCAGCAGGGCGGGACTAGCGGGATTGGATGAGCAGTTCTTC. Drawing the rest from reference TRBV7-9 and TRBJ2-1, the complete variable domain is DTGVSQNPRHKITKRGQNVTFRCDPISEHNRLYWYRQTLGQGPEFLTYFQNEAQLEKSRLLSDRFSAERPKGSFSTLEIQRTEQGDSAMYLCASRAGLAGLDEQFFGPGTRLTVL.

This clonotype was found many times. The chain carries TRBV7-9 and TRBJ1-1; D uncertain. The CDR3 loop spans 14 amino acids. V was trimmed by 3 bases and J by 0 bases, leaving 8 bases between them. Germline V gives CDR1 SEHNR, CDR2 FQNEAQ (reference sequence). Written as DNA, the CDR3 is TGTGCCAGCAGCTTTTGGACTCTGAACACTGAAGCTTTCTTT. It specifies CASSFWTLNTEAFF.

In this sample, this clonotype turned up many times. The chain's CDR3 is CASSLNRGWITEAFF. In DNA, the CDR3 is TGTGCCAGCAGTTTAAACAGGGGTTGGATCACTGAAGCTTTCTTT. V and J are TRBV12-3 or TRBV12-4 and TRBJ1-1; 7 positions agree with TRBD1. V shed 2 bases, J shed 4 bases, and the junction held 7 bases outside the gene matches. This CDR3 region has 15 residues.

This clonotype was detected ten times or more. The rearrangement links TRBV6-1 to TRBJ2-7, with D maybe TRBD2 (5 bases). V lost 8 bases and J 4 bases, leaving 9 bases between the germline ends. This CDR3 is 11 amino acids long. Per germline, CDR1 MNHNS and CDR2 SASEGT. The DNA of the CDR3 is TGTGCCAGCGCCGGGGAGTACGAGCAGTACTTC. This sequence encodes CASAGEYEQYF.

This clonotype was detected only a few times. CDR3 DNA sequence: TGTGCCAGCAGCTTTGGGACAGAGGATCAGCCCCAGCATTTT. Its protein product is CASSFGTEDQPQHF. This chain uses TRBV7-9 with TRBJ1-5, with 7 bases aligning to TRBD1. V trimming: 3 bases; J trimming: 5 bases; junction bases outside the gene matches: 4. From germline, CDR1 is SEHNR and CDR2 FQNEAQ (reference sequence). The CDR3 extends over 14 amino acids.